This T cell receptor beta chain was captured in a study of blood T cell repertoires in COVID-19. Study-wide background: Specimens from acute and convalescent COVID-19 originated in the United States, Italy and Spain.

Trimming removed 3 bases from V and 9 bases from J; junction bases left unmatched: 16. This CDR3 has 16 amino acids. Generated by immunoSEQ multiplex PCR, the TCRdb table keeps only in-frame clones and is missing some. The top ten clones hold around 4% of a sample with about 250,000 clones, roughly 86% of them seen once. The material sequenced was peripheral blood. This chain links TRBV23-1 with TRBJ2-5; 7 nucleotides line up with TRBD1. TRBV23-1 is an open reading frame, and its role is uncertain. This receptor was obtained from a man aged 50-59 years with acute or convalescent COVID-19. CDR3 amino acids: CASSHTKDRVTGAQYF. The CDR3 DNA reads TGCGCCAGCAGTCATACCAAAGACAGGGTTACCGGAGCCCAGTACTTC.